The 23 T cell receptor beta chains presented below share a single source sample, sequenced in a study of OX40 agonist ivuxolimab in advanced cancers. Here immunoSEQ multiplex PCR was the method, and the copy in TCRdb shows in-frame clones only, minus some. Of some 46,000 clones listed, roughly 89% were seen once; the top ten hold 11% to 15%. The input for sequencing was CD4+ or CD8+ T cells sorted from blood, taken in a trial of the OX40 agonist ivuxolimab. These receptors were collected from an adult with an advanced solid tumor such as melanoma, head and neck, liver or kidney cancer.

The chain links TRBV6-4 to TRBJ2-3; the D gene is possibly TRBD1 (6 bases). CDR1 MRHNA and CDR2 SNTAGT come from the germline V gene. The CDR3 runs 14 residues. V lost 2 bases, J lost 3 bases, and 9 bases lay in between. CDR3 sequence: CASSDKGETDTQYF. CDR3 coding DNA: TGTGCCAGCAGTGACAAGGGGGAGACAGATACGCAGTATTTT.

V and J are TRBV5-1 and TRBJ2-1, with a possible D match to TRBD2 (6 bases). This CDR3 region has 14 residues. Germline V gene sequence: CDR1 SGHRS, CDR2 YFSETQ. The V and J ends lost 4 bases and 5 bases respectively, with 13 bases between them. This CDR3 is CASSQDSGNNEQFF. CDR3 nucleotides: TGCGCCAGCAGCCAAGATAGCGGCAACAATGAGCAGTTCTTC. The full variable domain, rest sourced from reference TRBV5-1 and TRBJ2-1, is KAGVTQTPRYLIKTRGQQVTLSCSPISGHRSVSWYQQTPGQGLQFLFEYFSETQRNKGNFPGRFSGRQFSNSRSEMNVSTLELGDSALYLCASSQDSGNNEQFFGPGTRLTVL.

On this clone itself: Other DNA sequences within the sample encode an identical CDR3. This chain connects TRBV18 to TRBJ1-6; D not resolved. Germline CDR1 is KGHSH and CDR2 is LQKENI. CDR3 length: 13 amino acids. The V and J ends lost 2 bases and 8 bases respectively, with 7 bases between them. CDR3 loop: CASSPNRDSPLHF. CDR3 coding DNA: TGTGCCAGCTCACCAAACCGCGATTCACCCCTCCACTTT.

This chain's CDR3 is CASSPNDGTKNIQYF. The CDR3 nucleotides are TGTGCCAGCTCACCGAATGACGGGACCAAAAACATTCAGTACTTC. The V call is TRBV18, the J call TRBJ2-4, with D possibly being TRBD2 (5 bases). This CDR3 has 15 amino acids. Trimming took 3 bases from V and 2 from J, leaving 11 bases between them. The germline gives CDR1 KGHSH, CDR2 LQKENI.

The chain has TRBV18 and TRBJ2-2; 11 nucleotides match TRBD1. Germline CDR1 reads KGHSH; CDR2 reads LQKENI. This CDR3 has 17 amino acids. J gave up 3 bases and V 4 bases, and 7 bases lay outside the gene matches. The CDR3 loop reads CASSLGQGAAYTGELFF. CDR3 DNA: TGTGCCAGCTCACTTGGACAGGGGGCAGCTTACACCGGGGAGCTGTTTTTT.

On this clone: An end of the junction does not agree with germline; a read error may underlie this. The chain employs TRBV7-7 and TRBJ2-7, with 10 bases aligning to TRBD1. Looked up from germline, CDR1 is SSHAT and CDR2 is FNYEAQ (reference sequence). The CDR3 has 15 amino acids. The CDR3 DNA reads as TGTGCTAGCAGCAGGGGACAGGGGAGCTCCTACGAGCAGTACTTC. This encodes CASSRGQGSSYEQYF.

This sequence joins TRBV28 and TRBJ2-7, with unresolved D. The CDR3 contains 11 residues. V lost 7 bases and J lost 4, with 8 bases in between. Germline-derived CDR1 and CDR2 are MDHEN and SYDVKM. The CDR3 region has the DNA TGTGCCAGCAATTCTAGATACGAGCAGTACTTC. This codes for CASNSRYEQYF.

The rearrangement joins TRBV14 to TRBJ2-7, with D possibly matching TRBD2 (5 bases). CDR3 length: 15 residues. CDR1 and CDR2 (germline): SGHDN, FVKESK. Trimming removed 1 base from V and 5 bases from J, with 15 bases in between. The CDR3 bases are TGTGCCAGCAGCCAAGCTCGGGGATTAGCCCACGAGCAGTACTTC. Residues: CASSQARGLAHEQYF.

The gene calls are TRBV5-1 and TRBJ2-1, with a tentative D call TRBD1 (5 bases). V lost 4 bases and J lost 8, with 10 bases in between. CDR3 length: 12 amino acids. CDR1 SGHRS and CDR2 YFSETQ come from the germline V gene. CDR3 coding DNA: TGCGCCAGCAGCGGTCAGGGCTATGAGCAGTTCTTC. Protein: CASSGQGYEQFF.

CDR3 in amino acids: CASSQELGQGQYF. The DNA of the CDR3 is TGTGCCAGCAGCCAGGAACTGGGACAGGGGCAGTACTTC. This chain links TRBV4-2 with TRBJ2-7, with TRBD1 matching 9 bases. Germline CDR1 LGHNA, CDR2 YNFKEQ. Trimming cost V 3 bases and J 9 bases; bases outside gene matches: 6. The CDR3 covers 13 residues.

V and J are TRBV15 and TRBJ2-1; 8 nucleotides align to TRBD1. Germline CDR1 LNHNV, CDR2 YYDKDF (reference sequence). The CDR3 totals 15 residues. Trimming removed 7 bases from V and 3 bases from J; junction bases left unmatched: 8. CDR3 residues: CATTDSDRVYNEQFF. The DNA of the CDR3 is TGTGCCACCACGGACTCGGACAGGGTCTACAATGAGCAGTTCTTC.

This chain joins TRBV19 and TRBJ2-7, with D possibly TRBD1 on 5 matching bases. V was trimmed by 1 base and J by 3 bases, leaving 13 bases between them. Germline CDR1 is LNHDA and CDR2 is SQIVND (reference sequence). This CDR3 contains 15 residues. The chain's CDR3 is CASSIASTAYYEQYF. CDR3 bases: TGTGCCAGTAGTATAGCTTCGACAGCCTACTACGAGCAGTACTTC. The full variable domain, in which reference TRBV19 and TRBJ2-7 provide the parts outside the CDR3, is DGGITQSPKYLFRKEGQNVTLSCEQNLNHDAMYWYRQDPGQGLRLIYYSQIVNDFQKGDIAEGYSVSREKKESFPLTVTSAQKNPTAFYLCASSIASTAYYEQYFGPGTRLTVT.

The chain uses TRBV28 and TRBJ1-4; 8 bases agree with TRBD1. Trimming at V came to 6 bases and at J to 8 bases, leaving 14 bases not matched to a gene. The CDR3 loop spans 16 amino acids. Per germline, CDR1 MDHEN and CDR2 SYDVKM. CDR3: CASRNPPGGAGEKLFF. DNA of the CDR3: TGTGCCAGCAGAAATCCCCCAGGGGGCGCGGGGGAAAAACTGTTTTTT.

V gene TRBV18 combines with J gene TRBJ2-3; possibly TRBD1 for D (5 bases). V gave up 3 bases and J gave up 2 bases, with 12 bases separating them. Germline V gives CDR1 KGHSH, CDR2 LQKENI. The CDR3 runs to 15 residues. The CDR3 reads CASSPSPTDTDTQYF. In nucleotides, the CDR3 is TGTGCCAGCTCACCCTCCCCGACAGACACAGATACGCAGTATTTT.

This clone has only one observation. This chain links TRBV27 with TRBJ2-3, with 7 bases aligning to TRBD2. Per germline, CDR1 MNHEY and CDR2 SMNVEV (reference sequence). V dropped 2 bases and J dropped 3; count of bases not matched to a gene: 8. The CDR3 sequence is 16 residues long. The CDR3 here is CASSLGGGSGTDTQYF. The DNA for the CDR3 is TGTGCCAGCAGTTTAGGTGGCGGGAGTGGGACAGATACGCAGTATTTT.

The sample holds one count of this clone. The genes are TRBV12-5 and TRBJ2-2; TRBD1 is a possible D gene (6 bases). The germline V gene encodes CDR1 LGHNT and CDR2 FRNRAP. The CDR3 sequence is 17 residues long. The V end lost 0 bases, the J end lost 0 bases, and 11 bases lay between the germline ends. Here the CDR3 reads CASGLVPTGSNTGELFF. CDR3 coding DNA: TGTGCTAGTGGTTTGGTCCCGACAGGATCGAACACCGGGGAGCTGTTTTTT.

The chain uses TRBV6-5 and TRBJ2-1; TRBD2 matches 8 bases. The CDR3 has 16 amino acids. J was trimmed by 3 bases and V by 0 bases; bases with no gene match: 4. Germline V lookup: CDR1 MNHEY, CDR2 SVGAGI. Here the CDR3 DNA reads TGTGCCAGCAGTTACTCGGGCGGGAGGTACTACAATGAGCAGTTCTTC. Its translation is CASSYSGGRYYNEQFF.

V is TRBV28 and J is TRBJ2-7; 7 bases align to TRBD2. This CDR3 contains 15 residues. Germline CDR1 and CDR2: MDHEN and SYDVKM. The V gene end was trimmed by 8 bases and the J gene end by 2 bases; junction bases not matched to a gene: 12. CDR3 protein: CASATLAGRAYEQYF. The CDR3 DNA follows: TGTGCCAGCGCCACCCTTGCAGGGAGGGCCTACGAGCAGTACTTC. Based on the CDR3 plus reference TRBV28 and TRBJ2-7, the full variable domain is DVKVTQSSRYLVKRTGEKVFLECVQDMDHENMFWYRQDPGLGLRLIYFSYDVKMKEKGDIPEGYSVSREKKERFSLILESASTNQTSMYLCASATLAGRAYEQYFGPGTRLTVT.

The rearrangement joins TRBV6-5 to TRBJ2-7; D may be TRBD1 (5 bases). The CDR3 covers 15 residues. Trimming pared 6 bases from V and 1 base from J, leaving 16 bases between. The V gene's germline CDR1 is MNHEY and CDR2 SVGAGI. The CDR3 reads CASRRIDSTSYEQYF. CDR3 DNA: TGTGCCAGCAGACGTATTGACAGCACTTCCTACGAGCAGTACTTC.

This clone was picked up a small number of times. The gene calls are TRBV9 and TRBJ2-1; tentative D call: TRBD2 (6 bases). V dropped 0 bases and J dropped 7 bases, with 14 bases sitting between them. The CDR3 spans 15 residues. Germline V gene sequence: CDR1 SGDLS, CDR2 YYNGEE. CDR3: CASSVVAGWGNEQFF. In nucleotides, the CDR3 is TGTGCCAGCAGCGTAGTGGCGGGATGGGGAAATGAGCAGTTCTTC.

V is TRBV27 and J is TRBJ2-7; 8 bases agree with TRBD1. The J segment lost 0 bases and the V segment lost 3 bases, leaving 4 bases of the junction unmatched. The CDR3 contains 15 residues. The germline V gene encodes CDR1 MNHEY and CDR2 SMNVEV (reference sequence). The CDR3 sequence is CASSFGQGISYEQYF. The CDR3 nucleotides are TGTGCCAGCAGTTTTGGACAGGGAATCTCCTACGAGCAGTACTTC.

The chain joins TRBV14 to TRBJ2-1; 9 bases map to TRBD2. CDR1 and CDR2 from the germline V gene are SGHDN and FVKESK. The V and J ends lost 1 base and 5 bases, in that order; junction bases with no gene match: 6. The CDR3 loop spans 16 amino acids. CDR3 sequence: CASSQGGRALDNEQFF. CDR3 DNA sequence: TGTGCCAGCAGCCAAGGCGGGAGGGCCCTCGACAATGAGCAGTTCTTC.

The rearrangement uses TRBV6-1 and TRBJ2-1; D unresolved. The V gene lost 4 bases and the J gene lost 2 bases, with 6 bases spanning the gap. CDR1 is MNHNS, CDR2 SASEGT, per germline. The CDR3 extends over 13 amino acids. The CDR3 region has the DNA TGTGCCAGCAGTGCGCGCGCCTACAATGAGCAGTTCTTC. Encoded protein: CASSARAYNEQFF.